This T cell receptor beta chain was identified in a study of early T cells in non-severe SARS-CoV-2 infection. Study-wide context: The authors sequenced bulk RNA from unsorted whole blood, leaving chains unpaired.

This clonotype was counted many times. The antigen is not known. CDR3 length: 15 amino acids. V lost 2 bases, J lost 1 base, and 12 bases lay in between. Germline V gives CDR1 SEHNR, CDR2 FQNEAQ (reference sequence). Study-wide results and caveats: VDJdb matching skewed toward anti-spike CD8 responses, missing private and CD4 specificities.

In TCRdb, the 5' RACE reads were re-called with MiXCR into one record per CDR3 protein. The table records tens of thousands of distinct CDR3 sequences, around 11% of them present only once. The gene calls are TRBV7-9 and TRBJ2-7; D might be TRBD1 or TRBD2, each matching 5 bases. The receptor's source is an adult who was a healthcare worker with PCR-confirmed SARS-CoV-2 infection or an uninfected control (not recorded which). The input for sequencing was whole blood, taken at baseline. The CDR3 sequence is CASSLSRDGSYEQYF. The CDR3 DNA reads as TGTGCCAGCAGCTTATCGAGGGACGGGTCCTACGAGCAGTACTTC.